This T cell receptor (beta chain) came from a study of blood T cell repertoires in COVID-19. The overall study: COVID-19 samples, acute and convalescent, were from the United States, Italy and Spain.

The CDR3 sequence is 16 residues long. The V gene's germline CDR1 is SGHRS and CDR2 YFSETQ. After removal of 4 bases from V and 5 bases from J, the junction contained 7 bases not matched to a gene. The table came from immunoSEQ multiplex PCR; TCRdb's copy has only in-frame clones and leaves some out. Of 250,000 to 350,000 clones in the sample, around four fifths were seen once. This chain connects TRBV5-1 to TRBJ2-2, with 11 bases identical to TRBD1. The receptor was isolated from a woman aged 50 to 65 with active or convalescent COVID-19. The specimen sequenced was peripheral blood. The CDR3 DNA reads TGCGCCAGCAGCCCGACCGGGACAGGGGGGACCGGGGAGCTGTTTTTT. Translation gives CASSPTGTGGTGELFF.